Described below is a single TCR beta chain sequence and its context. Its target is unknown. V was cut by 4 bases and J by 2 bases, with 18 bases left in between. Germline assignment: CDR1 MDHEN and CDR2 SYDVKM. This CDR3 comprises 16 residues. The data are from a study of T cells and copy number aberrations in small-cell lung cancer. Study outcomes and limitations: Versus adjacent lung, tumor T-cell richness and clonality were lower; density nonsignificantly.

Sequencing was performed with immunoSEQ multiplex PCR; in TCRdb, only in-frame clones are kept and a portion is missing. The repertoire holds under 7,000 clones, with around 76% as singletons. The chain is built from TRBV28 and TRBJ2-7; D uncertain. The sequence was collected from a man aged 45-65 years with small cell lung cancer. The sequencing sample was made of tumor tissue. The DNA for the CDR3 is TGTGCCAGCAGTTCAAATTCGGAAGAGGCCGCCTACGAGCAGTACTTC. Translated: CASSSNSEEAAYEQYF.